This T cell receptor beta chain was recovered during a study of human T cells and chemical hapten exposure. Regarding the study as a whole: Controls had significantly fewer large CDR3 similarity clusters than were formed by expanded TCRs. The number of TCRs above 1 in 1000 frequency did not change after DPC sensitization.

Of note for this clonotype: Its target is not known.

Time point noted: patch test 1, 2 weeks after DPC sensitization. Treatment of the sample: therapeutic diphenylcyclopropenone sensitization with weekly scalp DPC. Patients had alopecia, were aged 18 to 70, and were not pregnant. Using its own MiXCR run on the RACE reads, TCRdb lists one record per CDR3 protein. The sample includes 150,000 to 200,000 distinct CDR3 sequences, about 15% of them seen just once. This CDR3 spans 14 amino acids. Germline V gene sequence: CDR1 MNHNS, CDR2 SASEGT. Trimming cost V 4 bases and J 3 bases, with 13 bases left between them. The chain employs TRBV6-1 and TRBJ2-7; D remains ambiguous. Source: whole blood, taken in connection with sensitization to the hapten diphenylcyclopropenone (DPC). This receptor was taken from a woman aged 25 to 39 with alopecia areata. Some clones in this sample may be carry-over from other donors' samples. CDR3: CASSARPTGYEQYF. For the CDR3, the DNA is TGTGCCAGCAGTGCGAGGCCGACCGGCTACGAGCAGTACTTC.